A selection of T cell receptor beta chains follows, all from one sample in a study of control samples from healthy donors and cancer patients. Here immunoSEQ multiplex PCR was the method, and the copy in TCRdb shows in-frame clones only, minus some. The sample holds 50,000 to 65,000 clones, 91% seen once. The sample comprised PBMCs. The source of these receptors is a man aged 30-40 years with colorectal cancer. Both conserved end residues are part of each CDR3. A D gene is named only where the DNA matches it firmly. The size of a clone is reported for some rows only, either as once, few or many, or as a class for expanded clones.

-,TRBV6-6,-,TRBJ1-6,TGTGCCAGCAGTTACGCGGGTTATTCACCCCTCCACTTT,CASSYAGYSPLHF
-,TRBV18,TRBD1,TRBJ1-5,TGTGCCAGCTCACCGATACGGGACAGGGTTCCCTATAGCAATCAGCCCCAGCATTTT,CASSPIRDRVPYSNQPQHF
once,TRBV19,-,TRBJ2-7,TGTGCCAGTAGTATCGGCAGGGCGTCCTACGAGCAGTACTTC,CASSIGRASYEQYF
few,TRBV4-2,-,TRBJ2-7,TGTGCCAGCAGCCAAGACACCCCGAACCCCTCCTACGAGCAGTACTTC,CASSQDTPNPSYEQYF
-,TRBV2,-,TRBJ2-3,TGTGCCAGCAGTGAAGCGGGGGGTGGCACAGATACGCAGTATTTT,CASSEAGGGTDTQYF
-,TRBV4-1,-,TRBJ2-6,TGCGCCAGCAGCCAAGATAGTGGAGTCTCTGGGGCCAACGTCCTGACTTTC,CASSQDSGVSGANVLTF
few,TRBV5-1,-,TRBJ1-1,TGCGCCAGCAGCTTGGGATCCAACACTGAAGCTTTCTTT,CASSLGSNTEAFF
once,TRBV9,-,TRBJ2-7,TGTGCCAGCAGCGTAGACCAGTGGGGGTCCGCCGAGCAGTACTTC,CASSVDQWGSAEQYF
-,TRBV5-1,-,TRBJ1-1,TGCGCCAGCAGCGGGGGGTCCTCCGGGGGCACTGAAGCTTTCTTT,CASSGGSSGGTEAFF
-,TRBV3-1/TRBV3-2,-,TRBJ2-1,TGTGCCAGCAGCCCAATGGGACTTCCAGGGTACAATGAGCAGTTCTTC,CASSPMGLPGYNEQFF
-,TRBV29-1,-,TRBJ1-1,TGCAGCGTTGTTGGGGCGGTCATGAACACTGAAGCTTTCTTT,CSVVGAVMNTEAFF
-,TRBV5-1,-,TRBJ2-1,TGCGCCAGCAGCTTGGATGGACGTCGCTACAATGAGCAGTTCTTC,CASSLDGRRYNEQFF
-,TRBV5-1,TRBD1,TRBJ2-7,TGCGCCAGCAGCTTCGACAGGGGCTACGAGCAGTACTTC,CASSFDRGYEQYF
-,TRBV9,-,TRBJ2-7,TGTGCCAGCAGCGTAGGGGGAACAGACCGAGACGAGCAGTACTTC,CASSVGGTDRDEQYF